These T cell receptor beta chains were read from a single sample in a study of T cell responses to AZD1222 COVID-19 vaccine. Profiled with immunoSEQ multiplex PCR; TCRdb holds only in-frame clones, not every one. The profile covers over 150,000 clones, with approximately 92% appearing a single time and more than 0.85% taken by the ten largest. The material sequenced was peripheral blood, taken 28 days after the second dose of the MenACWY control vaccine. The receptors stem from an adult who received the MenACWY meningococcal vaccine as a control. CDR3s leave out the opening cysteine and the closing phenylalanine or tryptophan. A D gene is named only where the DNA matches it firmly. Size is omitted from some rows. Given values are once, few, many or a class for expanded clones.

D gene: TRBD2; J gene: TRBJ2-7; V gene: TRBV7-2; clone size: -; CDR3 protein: ASSLASGGADEQY
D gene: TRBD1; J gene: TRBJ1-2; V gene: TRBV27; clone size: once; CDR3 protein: ASSPSRDSNYGYT
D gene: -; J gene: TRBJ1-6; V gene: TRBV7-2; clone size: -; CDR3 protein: ASSLESSYNSPLH
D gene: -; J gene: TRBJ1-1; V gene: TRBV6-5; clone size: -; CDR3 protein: ASRPPGIRNTEAF
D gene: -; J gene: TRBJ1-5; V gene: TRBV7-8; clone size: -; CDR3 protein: ASSLGTGNQPQH
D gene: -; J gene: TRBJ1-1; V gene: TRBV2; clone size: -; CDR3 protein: ASSVLVNTEAF
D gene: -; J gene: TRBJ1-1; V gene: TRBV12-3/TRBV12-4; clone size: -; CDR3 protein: ASIRYGFEAF
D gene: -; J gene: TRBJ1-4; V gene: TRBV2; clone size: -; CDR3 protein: ASSAGSNEKLF
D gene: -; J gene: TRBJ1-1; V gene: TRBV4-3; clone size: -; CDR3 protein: ASSQEGGRRAF
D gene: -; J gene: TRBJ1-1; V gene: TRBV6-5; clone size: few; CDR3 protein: ASSYGGGRMNTEAF